The T cell receptor (beta chain) under discussion was sequenced for a study of immune evolution from preneoplasia to lung adenocarcinoma. This CDR3 has 11 amino acids. V was clipped by 6 bases and J by 8 bases, with 8 bases between them. The germline gives CDR1 LGHNT, CDR2 FRNRAP. TCRdb keeps only in-frame clones here, not all; method: immunoSEQ multiplex PCR. The sample has about 11,000 clones, around 75% seen once. Sequences were obtained from FFPE normal lung tissue adjacent to the tumor. This receptor was obtained from a person in their sixties with lung adenocarcinoma. Some clones in this sample may be carry-over from other donors' samples. V gene TRBV12-5 combines with J gene TRBJ1-3; D gene uncertain. CDR3 nucleotide sequence: TGTGCTAGTGGGATACTGGACACCATATATTTT. It codes for CASGILDTIYF.